This T cell receptor beta chain derives from a study of T cell responses to AZD1222 COVID-19 vaccine. Study-wide results and caveats: Increases in Spike-specific TCR breadth and depth were seen after two AZD1222 doses. CD4 TCRs covered the whole spike, strongest at regions 160-218 and 743-854. Sampled repertoires all dated from after the peak T cell response.

The protocol was immunoSEQ multiplex PCR, while the TCRdb copy is restricted to in-frame clones and leaves out a portion. This sample yields more than 80,000 clones, of which roughly 90% are seen a single time; roughly 3.1% belongs to the top ten. Regarding this clone: No antigen is known for it.

Per germline, CDR1 LNHDA and CDR2 SQIVND (reference sequence). The CDR3 runs 15 residues. V lost 1 base to trimming and J lost 7 bases, with 16 bases between them. This chain links TRBV19 with TRBJ1-2, with unresolved D. The sequenced sample was peripheral blood, obtained 28 days after the second AZD1222 dose. The receptor comes from an adult who received the AZD1222 COVID-19 vaccine. The CDR3 DNA is TGTGCCAGTAGTATAGTGGTAGGGCAGGATGGTGGCTACACCTTC. Translating gives CASSIVVGQDGGYTF.